This TCR beta chain was found in a study of T cells expressing NK-cell markers. TCRdb re-called the 5' RACE reads, yielding one record per CDR3 amino acid sequence without DNA. In total, the table holds 500,000 to 700,000 distinct CDR3 sequences. Germline-derived CDR1 and CDR2 are LGHNA and YSLEER. The CDR3 extends over 15 amino acids. The genes are TRBV4-3 and TRBJ2-1. The sequencing sample was made of blood T cells: a sorted CD56 or NKG2C T cell subset, CD4+ or CD8+ T cells, or bulk PBMC T cells (not recorded which). This TCR derives from a man between 18 and 35 years old in good health. The CDR3: CASSQDSGSYNEQFF.